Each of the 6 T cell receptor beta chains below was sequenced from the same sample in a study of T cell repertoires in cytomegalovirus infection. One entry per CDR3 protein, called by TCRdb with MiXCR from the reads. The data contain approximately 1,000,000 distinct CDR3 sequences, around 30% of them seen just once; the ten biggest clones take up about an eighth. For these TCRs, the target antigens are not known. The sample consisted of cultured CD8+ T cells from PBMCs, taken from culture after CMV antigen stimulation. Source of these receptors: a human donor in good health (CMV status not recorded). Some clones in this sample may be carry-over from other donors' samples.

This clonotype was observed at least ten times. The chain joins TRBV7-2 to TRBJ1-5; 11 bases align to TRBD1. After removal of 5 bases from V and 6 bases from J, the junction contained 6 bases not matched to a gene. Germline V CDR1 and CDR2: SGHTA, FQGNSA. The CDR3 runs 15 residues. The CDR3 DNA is TGTGCCAGCAGCCGGACAGGGGGCTCTAGTCAGCCCCAGCATTTT. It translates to CASSRTGGSSQPQHF.

CDR3 protein: CASSLETSVYGYTF. In DNA, the CDR3 is TGTGCCAGCAGCTTAGAGACATCGGTCTATGGCTACACCTTC. This chain connects TRBV11-2 to TRBJ1-2; D gene uncertain. Between the trimmed V and J ends, which lost 0 bases and 4 bases, there was a span of 9 bases. Germline-derived CDR1 and CDR2 are SGHAT and FQNNGV. CDR3 size: 14 residues.

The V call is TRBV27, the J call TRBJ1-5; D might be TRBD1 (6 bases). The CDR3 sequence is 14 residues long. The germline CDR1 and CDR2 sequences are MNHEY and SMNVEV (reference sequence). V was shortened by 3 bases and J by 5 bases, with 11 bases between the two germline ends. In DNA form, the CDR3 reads TGTGCCAGCAGTTTCGGCAGGGGCGATCAGCCCCAGCATTTT. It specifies CASSFGRGDQPQHF.

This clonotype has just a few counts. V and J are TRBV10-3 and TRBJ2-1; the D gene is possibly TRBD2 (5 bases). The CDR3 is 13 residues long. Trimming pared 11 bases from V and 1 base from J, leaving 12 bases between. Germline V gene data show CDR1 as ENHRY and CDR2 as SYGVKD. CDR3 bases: TGTGCCGCCGCTCCGGGGTCCTACAATGAGCAGTTCTTC. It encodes CAAAPGSYNEQFF.

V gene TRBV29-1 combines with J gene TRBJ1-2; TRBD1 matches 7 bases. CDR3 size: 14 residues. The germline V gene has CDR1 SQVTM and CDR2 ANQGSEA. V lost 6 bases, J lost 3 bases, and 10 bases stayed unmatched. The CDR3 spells CSVPNPTGHYGYTF. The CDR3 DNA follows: TGCAGCGTCCCAAACCCGACAGGGCACTATGGCTACACCTTC. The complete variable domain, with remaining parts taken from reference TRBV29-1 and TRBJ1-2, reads SAVISQKPSRDICQRGTSLTIQCQVDSQVTMMFWYRQQPGQSLTLIATANQGSEATYESGFVIDKFPISRPNLTFSTLTVSNMSPEDSSIYLCSVPNPTGHYGYTFGSGTRLTVV.

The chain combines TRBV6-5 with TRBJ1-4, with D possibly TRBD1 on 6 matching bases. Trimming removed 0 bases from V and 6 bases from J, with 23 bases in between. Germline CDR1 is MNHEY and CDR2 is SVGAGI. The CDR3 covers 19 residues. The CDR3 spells CASSYSLTQPGEGDEKLFF. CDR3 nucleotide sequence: TGTGCCAGCAGTTACTCCTTAACACAACCAGGGGAAGGGGATGAAAAACTGTTTTTT.